The entry below describes one T cell receptor beta chain. No antigen is known for it. Base qualities are not provided; no much larger clone lies one nucleotide away. Libraries were constructed by the immunoSEQ multiplex PCR assay. The multiplex PCR relied on a mix of 60 forward primers for TCR Vbeta segments and 13 reverse primers for TCR Jbeta segments. The CDR3 region of rearranged TCR beta genes was amplified from genomic DNA with a multiplex PCR assay. On the Illumina HiSeq System, the amplified TCR beta libraries were sequenced as 87-base-pair reads. Turning to the authors' computational methods: A later analysis counted approximately 84 million unique TCR beta chains across the 500 to 850 repertoires, and some 11 million of these chains were shared by at least two donors. A nearest-neighbor algorithm error-corrected the raw reads and collapsed the reads into unique sequences, merging closely related sequences to remove PCR and sequencing errors. To assign V, D and J gene segments, CDR3 sequences were aligned to IMGT reference sequences. For a sequence to be retained, a match of at least six nucleotides was required to both a V gene segment and a J gene segment. Rearrangements were classified as productive when the CDR3 lacked stop codons and remained in frame with V and J, and all other rearrangements were classified as non-productive. Following IMGT convention, CDR3 was defined as the stretch from the second conserved V-encoded cysteine to the conserved J-encoded phenylalanine. Sequences without an unambiguous match to a single V gene segment were excluded from the earlier analysis of about 600 of the donors. An earlier analysis of around 600 of the donors classified V segments as functional when productive rearrangements were above 56.7% and as segregating when the standard deviation between donors was above 5%. To diagnose cytomegalovirus status from the catalog of TCR beta chain sequences, a statistical classification framework was built. V and J gene assignment, in a later analysis, came from comparing TCR nucleotide sequences with IMGT/GENE-DB human TR gene sequences. In a later analysis, CDR3 sequences and most-parsimonious VDJ recombination scenarios were assigned using the TCRdist pipeline. In a later analysis, every TCR beta chain was defined by the combination of its CDR3 amino acid sequence and its V-gene family, and reads without a unique V-gene family were dropped. A later analysis removed 592 highly shared, low-generation-probability nucleotide sequences to deal with suspected cross-contamination and a sequencing artifact. In a later analysis, a clonal expansion index was calculated for each public chain from normalized within-repertoire ranks of inferred template counts. A later analysis computed generation probabilities with a VDJ recombination model fitted to out-of-frame rearrangements, and checked the results against IGoR. A later analysis scored TCR-TCR, TCR-HLA and TCR-CMV co-occurrence with hypergeometric tests, applying a repertoire-size bias correction to TCR pairs. A later analysis estimated false discovery rates by permuting HLA or CMV assignments 20 times. A later analysis grouped co-occurring TCRs with DBSCAN, adding TCRdist sequence similarity when clustering within HLA-allele-positive subsets. Repertoires with fewer than 30,000 or more than 120,000 public chains, plus five repertoires with anomalous nucleotide sharing, were excluded from co-occurrence clustering. The clones in this table, taken by TCRdb from immuneACCESS, are in-frame only. Not every clone is retained; where verified, under half of the shortfall comes from an unresolved V gene, and the cause of the rest is unknown. D and trimming were read from the DNA, whereas the V and J calls and clone size are those reported in that table. Counted in this sample were under 200,000 clones; about four fifths of them appeared once. The ten largest clones take up 0.38% of the sample.

These data are taken from a study of cytomegalovirus exposure and HLA in healthy donors (dated by TCRdb to about 2017). Regarding the complete study: An earlier analysis of about 560 of the donors reported 250 to 350 Gb of sequence data and some 110 million unique TCR beta sequences obtained from around 170 million T cells. An early release that covered fewer than 800 HLA-typed donors contained around 300 gigabases of sequencing data and around 85 million unique TCR sequences. The genetic ancestry cluster associated with self-reported Caucasian donors included 80% to 90% of the roughly 360 genotyped donors. The study aimed to test whether cataloging public T cell receptors could reveal signatures of past pathogen exposure. Using immunosequencing, the study profiled T cell repertoires from 666 subjects and related those repertoires to cytomegalovirus serostatus. Along with the 666-subject first cohort, a separate validation cohort of over a hundred different subjects was used. The study combined high-throughput TCR immunosequencing, statistical association of individual TCRs with disease status, and machine learning to predict cytomegalovirus infection status. A later analysis re-examined previously published TCR beta repertoires from hundreds of donors and added high-resolution HLA genotyping to investigate patterns of TCR occurrence. The later analysis used no new phenotypic data to find candidate immune exposures, relying instead on TCR beta sequences and their occurrence across donors. An earlier analysis of some 500 of the donors used high-throughput TCR beta sequencing to judge whether each TCR beta V gene segment behaved as functional or pseudogenic. Donor age, sex, ethnicity and CMV serostatus were collected together with the repertoire data. A later genetic analysis took genome-wide SNP genotypes for about 60% of the roughly 670 donors and used that subset as a discovery cohort. All discovery cohort repertoires had been generated using a single sequencing platform. Class I and class II HLA loci were covered by the typing at four-digit resolution. Typing coverage varied by locus: roughly 629-630 donors for A, B, C, DRB1 and DQB1; 500 to 550 for DQA1; more than 600 for DPA1; roughly 450 for DPB1. Roughly five DR-DQ haplotypes were handled as single units for association and clustering because linkage in the cohort was strong. Across 300 to 500 genotyped donors of the cohort, an average of approximately 220,000 unique TCR beta nucleotide sequences per donor were sequenced, and approximately 19% of those sequences were non-productive.

In total, 600 or so healthy bone marrow donors made up the cohort. Cohort members were all nominally healthy when sampled, although unrecorded immune exposures were likely present. The donor was CMV seronegative and was included in the group of hundreds of seronegative cohort members. Every donor gave a peripheral blood sample, and the peripheral blood mononuclear cells from that sample were used for TCR beta sequencing. The Qiagen DNeasy Blood Extraction Kit was used to extract genomic DNA from the blood cell samples. General conclusions and limits of the study: This cohort had only TCR beta chains sequenced, and the lack of alpha or paired-chain data limited which features could be detected. Because HLA typing was missing for some donors at each locus, association tests included only the typed subset. In a later analysis, most CMV-associated TCR beta chains were found to appear HLA-restricted, with HLA associations seemingly driven largely by CMV exposure. The sequencing pipeline was judged likely to have produced a cluster of highly shared sequence variants as a technical artifact. Because the 87-base-pair reads could not distinguish some IMGT-functional V segments, including TRBV6-2 and TRBV6-3, those segments were excluded. The study gave a list of about 160 TCR beta chains associated with cytomegalovirus. In a later genetic analysis, fewer N-insertions in productive TCRs were reported among donors in an Asian-associated ancestry cluster than the roughly 700-donor mean. A further reported finding was that TCR beta sequences accurately predicted the HLA-A and HLA-B alleles for most subjects in the first cohort. A later analysis found that TCR association rates varied across HLA loci, with DRB1 alleles showing the most associated TCRs and HLA-C alleles the fewest. Because counts were too low, fewer than 20 rarely observed V segments, including chromosome 9 orphons, were excluded from the earlier analysis of 500 to 700 of the donors. Several of the top co-occurrence clusters appeared to be linked to parvovirus B19, influenza, CMV and Epstein-Barr virus, according to a later analysis. V-gene and J-gene trimming of TCR beta chains was associated with a missense DCLRE1C variant in a later genetic analysis, and the association was replicated in an independent cohort. A later analysis found that HLA-associated TCR beta chains were more clonally expanded and had lower generation probabilities than equally common non-associated chains. In vitro tests confirmed that a few of the cytomegalovirus-associated TCR beta chains recognize cytomegalovirus antigens. Broadly in line with IMGT annotations, most TCR beta V segments showed up in productive rearrangements about 90% or about 30% of the time in an earlier analysis of approximately 600 of the donors. Assigning TCR associations to individual alleles was difficult when HLA alleles, especially DR and DQ, strongly co-occurred. The authors suggested that the approach could potentially be extended to other disease states and immunological phenotypes. Most TCR sequences were seen in very few donors, while some public TCRs were found in many individuals. In both the original and validation cohorts, the classifier was reported to diagnose cytomegalovirus status with high specificity and sensitivity. At a false discovery rate of 0.05, a later analysis linked some 18,000 TCR beta sequences to specific HLA alleles. Immune exposure information for the cohort was limited to CMV serostatus. Correlated functional status among segregating V segments might reflect linkage disequilibrium, but an unknown experimental factor could not be ruled out. Roughly uniform sequencing depth across donors was assumed in presence/absence analyses, although this assumption may not hold.

CDR3 length: 15 amino acids, cysteine to phenylalanine. Just the 45-base CDR3 DNA is kept, in frame starting at base 1. Trimming takes 5 bases from V and 1 base from J, and the germline ends sit 14 bases apart. Taken from the germline V gene, the CDR1 and CDR2 loops are SGHTA and FQGNSA. The chain uses TRBV7-2 and TRBJ1-1, with a tentative D gene TRBD1 over 6 matching bases. This sequence was found in a boy younger than 10 in good health and CMV-seronegative. The specimen sequenced was PBMCs. The DNA is as follows: TGTGCCAGCAGCCTTACGGGACAAAGGAACACTGAAGCTTTCTTT. It encodes CASSLTGQRNTEAFF.